This TCR beta chain was captured in a study of post-analysis software for immune sequencing data. Study details: Recorded subtypes: relapsing-remitting, secondary progressive, progressive-relapsing; some patients unannotated.

Points from the study as a whole: Under F measure analysis, samples from one preparation batch co-clustered strongly. Normalized Chao1 diversity was significantly reduced in patients versus controls.

This clonotype has a handful of counts. The antigen remains unidentified. Sequencing libraries made from TCR beta cDNA carried unique molecular identifiers. Between 1 and 10 million T cells gave rise to some 520,000 cDNA molecules. Via MiXCR, TCRdb re-called the PCR reads, giving one row per CDR3 protein. The profile shows under 900,000 distinct CDR3 sequences, under 70% of them singletons. The sequencing sample was made of blood. This clonotype originated in a girl aged 5-17 years with multiple sclerosis.

As DNA, the CDR3 is TGCAGCGTTGTGACACACCAAGAGACCCAGTACTTC. Its protein product is CSVVTHQETQYF. The chain has TRBV29-1 and TRBJ2-5; D is unresolved. The length of the CDR3 is 12 residues. Germline V gives CDR1 SQVTM, CDR2 ANQGSEA. The V gene lost 4 bases and the J gene lost 0 bases, with 6 bases spanning the gap.